Shown below are 27 T cell receptor beta chains from a single sample sequenced in a study of T cell clones after liver transplantation. The data were produced by immunoSEQ multiplex PCR, yet TCRdb's version contains in-frame clones alone and is incomplete. The data show roughly 100,000 clones, roughly four fifths seen once. The source was CD4+ T cells from blood, collected 47 months after liver transplant. The receptors were gathered from a human patient who received a liver transplant. The graft donor may have given rise to some T cells.

The J gene is TRBJ2-7, the V gene TRBV7-3; 10 nucleotides agree with TRBD1. CDR3 length: 13 amino acids. Looked up from germline, CDR1 is SGHTA and CDR2 is FQGTGA. V shed 10 bases and J 7 bases; nucleotides not matched to a gene: 10. CDR3 in DNA: TGTGCCACCTCCCGGACAGGGGGTTTTGAGCAGTACTTC. This sequence encodes CATSRTGGFEQYF.

V is TRBV6-5 and J is TRBJ1-2; D possibly corresponds to TRBD1 (5 bases). Trimming pared 5 bases from V and 1 base from J, leaving 11 bases between. Germline CDR1 and CDR2: MNHEY and SVGAGI. There are 14 residues in the CDR3. The CDR3 DNA reads TGTGCCAGCAGTCAGTACACAGGTAACTATGGCTACACCTTC. Translated, it gives CASSQYTGNYGYTF.

V gene TRBV25-1 combines with J gene TRBJ2-7; TRBD1 matches at 10 bases. This CDR3 is 14 amino acids long. Trimming cost V 4 bases and J 1 base; bases outside gene matches: 1. The V gene's germline CDR1 is MGHDK and CDR2 SYGVNS. The CDR3 sequence: CASSGGQGSYEQYF. The DNA of the CDR3 is TGTGCCAGCAGTGGGGGACAGGGGTCCTACGAGCAGTACTTC.

The chain recombines TRBV4-3 with TRBJ1-5; D unclear. Trimming shortened V by 0 bases and J by 9 bases, and 9 bases separated the two germline ends. The CDR3 has 13 residues. CDR1 LGHNA and CDR2 YSLEER come from the germline V gene. CDR3 protein: CASSQEEAGPQHF. The DNA for the CDR3 is TGCGCCAGCAGCCAAGAGGAAGCTGGGCCCCAGCATTTT.

The genes are TRBV10-1 and TRBJ2-2; 8 bases match TRBD1. Germline V gives CDR1 WNHNN, CDR2 SYGVQD (reference sequence). V lost 6 bases, J lost 5 bases, and 5 bases stayed unmatched. The CDR3 is 14 amino acids. Written as DNA, the CDR3 is TGCGCCAGCAGCGGGGACAGGTCTACCGGGGAGCTGTTTTTT. It is translated as CASSGDRSTGELFF.

The chain is built from TRBV18 and TRBJ1-4; 8 nucleotides align to TRBD1. V was pared by 8 bases and J by 7 bases, with 12 bases of the junction left unmatched. In germline, CDR1 is KGHSH, CDR2 LQKENI. CDR3 size: 15 residues. CDR3 DNA sequence: TGTGCCAGCCTGGCGGGACAGGTCCATTTTGAAAAACTGTTTTTT. Translation: CASLAGQVHFEKLFF.

The genes are TRBV5-1 and TRBJ2-3, with 11 bases identical to TRBD2. CDR1 and CDR2 from the germline V gene are SGHRS and YFSETQ. The junction had 12 bases not matched to a gene; V was cut back by 4 bases and J by 5 bases. The length of the CDR3 is 17 residues. The CDR3 DNA reads TGCGCCAGCAGCCCCGGGACTAGCGGCCCTTGGGGAGATACGCAGTATTTT. It specifies CASSPGTSGPWGDTQYF. Full variable domain (remainder filled in from reference TRBV5-1 and TRBJ2-3): KAGVTQTPRYLIKTRGQQVTLSCSPISGHRSVSWYQQTPGQGLQFLFEYFSETQRNKGNFPGRFSGRQFSNSRSEMNVSTLELGDSALYLCASSPGTSGPWGDTQYFGPGTRLTVL.

The V gene is TRBV19, the J gene TRBJ1-4; 10 positions agree with TRBD1. V lost 6 bases and J lost 8; bases outside the gene matches: 9. The CDR3 consists of 15 residues. Germline V CDR1 and CDR2: LNHDA, SQIVND (reference sequence). The CDR3 is CASSLSGTGVEKLFF. In DNA form, the CDR3 reads TGTGCCAGTAGCCTATCCGGGACAGGGGTCGAAAAACTGTTTTTT.

The rearrangement joins TRBV2 to TRBJ2-5, with TRBD2 as a possible D gene (6 bases). Per germline, CDR1 SNHLY and CDR2 FYNNEI. The CDR3 is 13 amino acids. Trimming took 6 bases from V and 2 from J, leaving 10 bases between them. The CDR3 here is CASRGGGQETQYF. CDR3 sequence (DNA): TGTGCCAGCAGGGGGGGAGGACAAGAGACCCAGTACTTC.

J is TRBJ1-1 and V is TRBV6-5; no clear D gene. The V end was cut by 2 bases, the J end by 8 bases, with 9 bases between. This CDR3 has 12 amino acids. Per the germline V gene, CDR1 is MNHEY and CDR2 is SVGAGI. CDR3: CASSYGGIEAFF. The CDR3 coding sequence is TGTGCCAGCAGTTACGGAGGAATCGAAGCTTTCTTT.

This clone occurred once. V and J are TRBV5-1 and TRBJ2-3; no reliable D call. Trimming removed 1 base from V and 1 base from J, with 4 bases in between. This CDR3 has 13 amino acids. Per germline, CDR1 SGHRS and CDR2 YFSETQ. The CDR3 DNA reads as TGCGCCAGCAGCTTGCAGGGCACAGATACGCAGTATTTT. Protein sequence: CASSLQGTDTQYF.

The rearrangement links TRBV5-1 to TRBJ2-3, with a weak D call TRBD1 (5 bases). This CDR3 contains 18 residues. CDR1 is SGHRS and CDR2 is YFSETQ in the germline V gene. The V end lost 0 bases, the J end lost 2 bases, and 19 bases lay between the germline ends. CDR3 sequence: CASSLAGQGPIATDTQYF. In nucleotides, the CDR3 is TGCGCCAGCAGCTTGGCCGGCCAGGGCCCAATAGCCACAGATACGCAGTATTTT.

This rearrangement joins TRBV6-1 to TRBJ1-5; weak D call: TRBD1 (5 bases). The V end lost 6 bases, the J end lost 1 base, and 13 bases lay between the germline ends. The CDR3 loop spans 15 amino acids. From germline, CDR1 is MNHNS and CDR2 SASEGT. CDR3 coding DNA: TGTGCCAGCAGACTGGCCCGGGACAGCAATCAGCCCCAGCATTTT. This gives the protein CASRLARDSNQPQHF.

The chain has TRBV6-5 and TRBJ2-7, with D unresolved. This CDR3 contains 13 residues. Germline CDR1 and CDR2: MNHEY and SVGAGI. The germline V and J ends were trimmed by 6 bases and 9 bases, with 18 bases remaining between them. The CDR3: CASSPTRYTSQYF. The CDR3, as DNA: TGTGCCAGCAGCCCTACGCGATATACCTCGCAGTACTTC.

The chain links TRBV28 to TRBJ2-6; TRBD1 aligns across 9 bases. After removal of 5 bases from V and 2 bases from J, the junction contained 13 bases not matched to a gene. Germline V gives CDR1 MDHEN, CDR2 SYDVKM. The CDR3 covers 19 residues. The CDR3 nucleotides read TGTGCCAGCAGTCTGCTTTGGGGACAGGGAAAGACTGGGGCCAACGTCCTGACTTTC. Protein product: CASSLLWGQGKTGANVLTF.

This clone has only a few counts. The chain carries TRBV15 and TRBJ2-1; 9 bases are shared with TRBD1. Germline CDR1 LNHNV, CDR2 YYDKDF (reference sequence). The CDR3 totals 17 residues. Losses at the gene ends were 2 bases for V and 3 bases for J; bases not matched to a gene: 8. The CDR3 nucleotides read TGTGCCACCAGCAGAACTGCCGGGACAGGGAACTACAATGAGCAGTTCTTC. As protein: CATSRTAGTGNYNEQFF.

This clone was detected a few times. This specimen includes other DNA sequences encoding the same CDR3. CDR3 in DNA: TGTGCCATTACCGGGACAGGGAACACCGGGGAGCTGTTTTTT. As protein: CAITGTGNTGELFF. The chain has TRBV10-3 and TRBJ2-2, with 8 nucleotides matching TRBD1. The CDR3 is 14 amino acids. J lost 1 base, V lost 9 bases, and 4 bases had no gene match. CDR1 and CDR2 (germline): ENHRY, SYGVKD.

The chain links TRBV7-2 to TRBJ2-5, with TRBD1 matching 7 bases. The CDR3 is 16 amino acids. V shed 3 bases and J 1 base; nucleotides not matched to a gene: 8. The germline V gene has CDR1 SGHTA and CDR2 FQGNSA. CDR3 sequence: CASSFRQGVTQETQYF. CDR3 coding DNA: TGTGCCAGCAGCTTCCGCCAGGGGGTCACCCAAGAGACCCAGTACTTC.

This chain joins TRBV7-3 and TRBJ2-2, with 7 positions matching TRBD1. After removal of 7 bases from V and 4 bases from J, the junction contained 3 bases not matched to a gene. CDR1 is SGHTA and CDR2 is FQGTGA in the germline V gene. The CDR3 contains 13 residues. CDR3 bases: TGTGCCAGCAAGACAGGGTTCACCGGGGAGCTGTTTTTT. Its protein product is CASKTGFTGELFF.

The chain employs TRBV28 and TRBJ2-5; TRBD2 matches at 7 bases. This CDR3 comprises 15 residues. The germline gives CDR1 MDHEN, CDR2 SYDVKM. V lost 2 bases and J lost 7; bases outside the gene matches: 10. The CDR3 loop reads CASSLEASGTRTQYF. The CDR3 nucleotides are TGTGCCAGCAGTTTAGAGGCTAGCGGAACCAGGACCCAGTACTTC.

V is TRBV4-1 and J is TRBJ2-2; D gene ambiguous. Germline lookup yields CDR1 MGHRA and CDR2 YSYEKL. The V end was cut by 1 base, the J end by 0 bases, with 6 bases between. This CDR3 comprises 15 residues. In DNA, the CDR3 is TGCGCCAGCAGCCAAGCGACGTCGAACACCGGGGAGCTGTTTTTT. This codes for CASSQATSNTGELFF.

The chain combines TRBV29-1 with TRBJ2-1; D gene unclear. Germline V gene lookup returns CDR1 SQVTM and CDR2 ANQGSEA. Trimming stripped 8 bases from V and 8 bases from J, with 7 bases between. The CDR3 runs 9 residues. In nucleotides, the CDR3 is TGCAGCTCCGAGGATGAGCAGTTCTTC. The encoded protein is CSSEDEQFF.

This chain connects TRBV28 to TRBJ1-5, with D unresolved. V lost 1 base, J lost 3 bases, and 10 bases lay in between. Per the germline V gene, CDR1 is MDHEN and CDR2 is SYDVKM. The CDR3 is 15 residues long. The CDR3 DNA sequence: TGTGCCAGCAGTTTATTACAGCGCCCCAATCAGCCCCAGCATTTT. This encodes CASSLLQRPNQPQHF. The whole variable domain, remainder taken from reference TRBV28 and TRBJ1-5, is DVKVTQSSRYLVKRTGEKVFLECVQDMDHENMFWYRQDPGLGLRLIYFSYDVKMKEKGDIPEGYSVSREKKERFSLILESASTNQTSMYLCASSLLQRPNQPQHFGDGTRLSIL.

V and J are TRBV5-6 and TRBJ1-2; 7 bases line up with TRBD1. CDR3 length: 13 amino acids. Germline CDR1 reads SGHDT; CDR2 reads YYEEEE. Germline trimming cut 6 bases from V and 2 bases from J; bases unmatched to any gene: 4. The chain's CDR3 is CASIRTGNYGYTF. As DNA, the CDR3 is TGTGCCAGCATCCGGACAGGCAACTATGGCTACACCTTC.

The chain recombines TRBV5-6 with TRBJ2-7, with 9 bases that match TRBD1. The CDR3 covers 14 residues. Germline lookup yields CDR1 SGHDT and CDR2 YYEEEE. Trimming cost V 3 bases and J 6 bases; bases outside gene matches: 7. CDR3 nucleotide sequence: TGTGCCAGCAGCTCTGACAGGGGGAGACGCGAGCAGTACTTC. This sequence encodes CASSSDRGRREQYF.

The chain links TRBV18 to TRBJ1-2, with D perhaps matching TRBD1 (6 bases). This CDR3 region has 14 residues. Germline V gene lookup returns CDR1 KGHSH and CDR2 LQKENI. The V end lost 0 bases, the J end lost 7 bases, and 12 bases lay between the germline ends. This CDR3 is CASSPPSLGGGYTF. CDR3 DNA sequence: TGTGCCAGCTCACCACCGAGTCTAGGGGGTGGCTACACCTTC.

The sample holds a few counts of this clone. J is TRBJ1-1 and V is TRBV7-9, with 9 bases fitting TRBD1. Germline-derived CDR1 and CDR2 are SEHNR and FQNEAQ (reference sequence). The V segment lost 5 bases and the J segment 1 base; nucleotides outside the gene matches: 2. This CDR3 region has 14 residues. In DNA, the CDR3 is TGTGCCAGCAGCCTACAGGGGGCGAACACTGAAGCTTTCTTT. Amino acid sequence: CASSLQGANTEAFF.